The entry that follows covers one T cell receptor beta chain sequence. This entry comes from a study of blood T cell repertoires in COVID-19. The CDR3 runs 14 residues. Germline V gene sequence: CDR1 SGHDT, CDR2 YYEEEE. The V gene lost 0 bases and the J gene lost 8 bases, with 14 bases spanning the gap. Using immunoSEQ multiplex PCR, the repertoire was profiled, and TCRdb retains in-frame clones only, with some absent. The table shows about 530,000 clones, with around nine tenths occurring only once. The receptor's source is a woman aged 45-65 years with COVID-19, enrolled during active disease. Material: peripheral blood. This sequence joins TRBV5-6 and TRBJ1-2, with D tentatively TRBD1 (5 bases). CDR3 residues: CASSLVPGEWGYTF. The CDR3, as DNA: TGTGCCAGCAGCTTGGTGCCGGGGGAGTGGGGCTACACCTTC.